Below, 25 T cell receptor beta chains from the same sample are listed, as sequenced in a study of regulatory T cells. Primers: 52 TRBV forward and 13 TRBJ reverse. Only in-frame clones appear in the TCRdb table, and some are missing; sequencing was by immunoSEQ multiplex PCR. The profile shows some 9,100 clones, 84% of them singletons. Sequenced input: CD8+ T cells sorted from blood. Every receptor here comes from a person aged 18 to 35 with CD3G deficiency.

This chain uses TRBV7-8 with TRBJ2-7; 16 bases align to TRBD2. CDR3 size: 20 residues. Germline assignment: CDR1 SGHVS and CDR2 FQNEAQ. V lost 0 bases, J lost 0 bases, and 8 bases stayed unmatched. This chain's CDR3 is CASSLAGGLAGGWVSYEQYF. The CDR3, as DNA: TGTGCCAGCAGCTTAGCAGGGGGACTAGCGGGAGGGTGGGTCTCCTACGAGCAGTACTTC.

The rearrangement uses TRBV4-1 and TRBJ2-5; D uncertain. The length of the CDR3 is 17 residues. Between the trimmed V and J ends, which lost 0 bases and 0 bases, there was a span of 14 bases. Germline-derived CDR1 and CDR2 are MGHRA and YSYEKL. CDR3 in amino acids: CASSQDPRREDQETQYF. In DNA form, the CDR3 reads TGCGCCAGCAGCCAAGATCCACGTCGCGAGGACCAAGAGACCCAGTACTTC.

The CDR3 DNA reads as TGTGCCAGCAGGAGGGGACGAATCACTGAAGCTTTCTTT. It codes for CASRRGRITEAFF. V gene TRBV6-1 combines with J gene TRBJ1-1, with TRBD1 as a possible D gene (5 bases). Per germline, CDR1 MNHNS and CDR2 SASEGT. Trimming stripped 6 bases from V and 4 bases from J, with 12 bases between. The CDR3 is made up of 13 amino acids.

The chain carries TRBV10-3 and TRBJ1-4; 7 bases match TRBD1. Per germline, CDR1 ENHRY and CDR2 SYGVKD. V shed 10 bases and J 4 bases; nucleotides not matched to a gene: 6. The CDR3 sequence is 13 residues long. The DNA of the CDR3 is TGTGCCACCCGGGACAGCGTTAATGAAAAACTGTTTTTT. Residues: CATRDSVNEKLFF.

J is TRBJ1-2 and V is TRBV28; no definite D call. Trimming shortened V by 5 bases and J by 4 bases, and 20 bases separated the two germline ends. From germline, CDR1 is MDHEN and CDR2 SYDVKM. The CDR3 is made up of 16 amino acids. The CDR3, as DNA: TGTGCCAGCAGTGCCGCCGGGAGAAGGAATCTCTATGGCTACACCTTC. It yields the protein CASSAAGRRNLYGYTF.

There are a few counts of this clone. The sample holds other DNA sequences that translate to the same CDR3. J is TRBJ2-5 and V is TRBV7-9, with 11 bases matching TRBD1. Germline CDR1 and CDR2: SEHNR and FQNEAQ (reference sequence). This CDR3 spans 15 amino acids. With 5 bases clipped from V and 5 bases from J, the junction kept 7 bases outside the gene matches. CDR3 amino acids: CASSPGTGGLETQYF. The DNA of the CDR3 is TGTGCCAGCAGCCCCGGGACAGGGGGTTTGGAGACCCAGTACTTC.

This chain links TRBV6-1 with TRBJ2-7; D gene uncertain. CDR1 is MNHNS, CDR2 SASEGT, per germline. Trimming removed 3 bases from V and 6 bases from J, with 6 bases in between. The CDR3 consists of 11 residues. CDR3 residues: CASSDFLEQYF. The DNA for the CDR3 is TGTGCCAGCAGTGACTTCCTCGAGCAGTACTTC.

The rearrangement links TRBV7-9 to TRBJ1-4; unclear D gene. V was shortened by 5 bases and J by 4 bases, with 2 bases between the two germline ends. The V gene's germline CDR1 is SEHNR and CDR2 FQNEAQ (reference sequence). The CDR3 is 11 amino acids. The CDR3 reads CASSVNEKLFF. In DNA, the CDR3 is TGTGCCAGCAGCGTTAATGAAAAACTGTTTTTT.

The chain has TRBV6-1 and TRBJ1-4, with D maybe TRBD1 (6 bases). Germline V CDR1 and CDR2: MNHNS, SASEGT. The CDR3 covers 13 residues. V lost 9 bases and J 3 bases, leaving 11 bases between the germline ends. DNA for the CDR3: TGTGCCAGTGGGGGCGGACCTAATGAAAAACTGTTTTTT. Its protein is CASGGGPNEKLFF.

J is TRBJ2-3 and V is TRBV7-7; perhaps TRBD1 as D (5 bases). Germline CDR1 and CDR2: SSHAT and FNYEAQ (reference sequence). Deletions cut 3 bases from V and 6 bases from J, with 16 bases between. This CDR3 spans 15 amino acids. This CDR3 reads CASSFTDLPGDTQYF. The CDR3 region has the DNA TGTGCCAGCAGCTTCACGGACCTACCAGGGGATACGCAGTATTTT. The entire variable domain, with the rest obtained from reference TRBV7-7 and TRBJ2-3, is as follows: GAGVSQSPRYKVTKRGQDVTLRCDPISSHATLYWYQQALGQGPEFLTYFNYEAQPDKSGLPSDRFSAERPEGSISTLTIQRTEQRDSAMYRCASSFTDLPGDTQYFGPGTRLTVL.

This sequence joins TRBV6-1 and TRBJ1-6; possibly TRBD1 for D (6 bases). Germline V gives CDR1 MNHNS, CDR2 SASEGT. V was trimmed by 0 bases and J by 5 bases, leaving 11 bases between them. The CDR3 runs 16 residues. DNA of the CDR3: TGTGCCAGCAGTGAAGCACGGACAGCGCATAATTCACCCCTCCACTTT. It specifies CASSEARTAHNSPLHF.

The chain carries TRBV7-9 and TRBJ2-2, with D perhaps matching TRBD2 (6 bases). The ends were cut back, 5 bases at V and 8 bases at J, with 9 bases in the middle. Germline V lookup: CDR1 SEHNR, CDR2 FQNEAQ (reference sequence). The CDR3 contains 12 residues. The CDR3 protein is CASSPGGGELFF. In DNA form, the CDR3 reads TGTGCCAGCAGCCCCGGAGGGGGGGAGCTGTTTTTT. The entire variable domain, with the rest obtained from reference TRBV7-9 and TRBJ2-2, is as follows: DTGVSQNPRHKITKRGQNVTFRCDPISEHNRLYWYRQTLGQGPEFLTYFQNEAQLEKSRLLSDRFSAERPKGSFSTLEIQRTEQGDSAMYLCASSPGGGELFFGEGSRLTVL.

The chain employs TRBV28 and TRBJ2-7, with 8 bases lining up with TRBD1. V dropped 5 bases and J dropped 3; count of bases not matched to a gene: 9. The germline CDR1 and CDR2 sequences are MDHEN and SYDVKM. The CDR3 totals 15 residues. As DNA, the CDR3 is TGTGCCAGCAGTCCTCCGGGACAGGAACTCTACGAGCAGTACTTC. Amino acid sequence: CASSPPGQELYEQYF.

This chain connects TRBV19 to TRBJ2-1; D gene ambiguous. The germline V and J ends were trimmed by 3 bases and 5 bases, with 11 bases remaining between them. Germline loops: CDR1 LNHDA, CDR2 SQIVND (reference sequence). The CDR3 extends over 14 amino acids. Here the CDR3 reads CASSIGLSNNEQFF. The CDR3 DNA follows: TGTGCCAGTAGTATTGGCCTGTCCAACAATGAGCAGTTCTTC.

The genes are TRBV7-6 and TRBJ2-3, with D possibly called TRBD1 or TRBD2 (5 bases each). This CDR3 comprises 15 residues. Germline loops: CDR1 SGHVS, CDR2 FNYEAQ. Trimming stripped 5 bases from V and 3 bases from J, with 15 bases between. Written as DNA, the CDR3 is TGTGCCAGCAGCCCGGGGACGGACGGTACAGATACGCAGTATTTT. It yields the protein CASSPGTDGTDTQYF.

The CDR3 DNA follows: TGTGCCAGCAGCTCGCCTCCTGCCCCTGAAGCTTTCTTT. Translation: CASSSPPAPEAFF. The genes are TRBV7-9 and TRBJ1-1; D unresolved. The CDR3 sequence is 13 residues long. V gave up 4 bases and J gave up 6 bases, with 12 bases separating them. Germline loops: CDR1 SEHNR, CDR2 FQNEAQ (reference sequence).

The V gene is TRBV12-5, the J gene TRBJ2-3; D call uncertain. The CDR3 consists of 12 residues. Germline CDR1 LGHNT, CDR2 FRNRAP. Trimming stripped 3 bases from V and 4 bases from J, with 5 bases between. The CDR3 bases are TGTGCTAGTGGTTTCGGCTCAGATACGCAGTATTTT. Amino acids: CASGFGSDTQYF.

This chain joins TRBV5-1 and TRBJ1-1, with 8 positions matching TRBD1. The CDR3 loop spans 15 amino acids. Germline CDR1 and CDR2: SGHRS and YFSETQ. Trimming cost V 3 bases and J 4 bases; bases outside gene matches: 8. CDR3 nucleotide sequence: TGCGCCAGCAGCTCCGGCCAGGGGGCCGGCACTGAAGCTTTCTTT. Amino acid sequence: CASSSGQGAGTEAFF.

The V and J genes are TRBV11-2 and TRBJ1-4; TRBD1 is a possible D gene (5 bases). V gave up 5 bases and J gave up 8 bases, with 15 bases separating them. This CDR3 has 14 amino acids. CDR1 is SGHAT, CDR2 FQNNGV, per germline. CDR3: CASSPGRGGEKLFF. The CDR3 DNA sequence: TGTGCCAGCAGCCCAGGGCGGGGAGGGGAAAAACTGTTTTTT.

This chain uses TRBV7-8 with TRBJ1-6; no clear D. The germline CDR1 and CDR2 sequences are SGHVS and FQNEAQ. The germline V and J ends were trimmed by 0 bases and 0 bases, with 6 bases remaining between them. The CDR3 has 16 amino acids. The CDR3 sequence is CASSLARSSYNSPLHF. The CDR3 DNA reads TGTGCCAGCAGCTTAGCGCGGAGCTCCTATAATTCACCCCTCCACTTT.

The V call is TRBV27, the J call TRBJ2-1; 11 bases line up with TRBD2. The trim removed 6 bases at V and 7 bases at J, leaving 5 bases unmatched. The CDR3 has 14 amino acids. Germline assignment: CDR1 MNHEY and CDR2 SMNVEV (reference sequence). DNA of the CDR3: TGTGCCAGCAGAGTAGCGGGGGGGCTAAATGAGCAGTTCTTC. This codes for CASRVAGGLNEQFF.

This clone has a handful of counts. This chain joins TRBV7-6 and TRBJ2-5, with D possibly being TRBD2 (6 bases). Germline-derived CDR1 and CDR2 are SGHVS and FNYEAQ. This CDR3 contains 14 residues. Trimming removed 0 bases at V and 4 bases at J, with 9 bases between. DNA of the CDR3: TGTGCCAGCAGCTTAGCGCCGGGGGTAGAGACCCAGTACTTC. It yields the protein CASSLAPGVETQYF.

This chain uses TRBV19 with TRBJ2-2; 8 bases match TRBD1. The CDR3 covers 14 residues. Germline CDR1 reads LNHDA; CDR2 reads SQIVND (reference sequence). V trimming: 4 bases; J trimming: 3 bases; junction bases outside the gene matches: 1. CDR3 region: CASSRTGYTGELFF. The CDR3 nucleotides read TGTGCCAGTAGTAGGACAGGGTACACCGGGGAGCTGTTTTTT. Looking up the rest from reference TRBV19 and TRBJ2-2 gives the full variable domain: DGGITQSPKYLFRKEGQNVTLSCEQNLNHDAMYWYRQDPGQGLRLIYYSQIVNDFQKGDIAEGYSVSREKKESFPLTVTSAQKNPTAFYLCASSRTGYTGELFFGEGSRLTVL.

The genes are TRBV5-6 and TRBJ2-7, with no clear D. V dropped 1 base and J dropped 4 bases, with 9 bases sitting between them. This CDR3 comprises 13 residues. The germline gives CDR1 SGHDT, CDR2 YYEEEE. CDR3 sequence: CASSLYNTYEQYF. As DNA, the CDR3 is TGTGCCAGCAGCTTGTATAATACATACGAGCAGTACTTC. The full variable domain, in which reference TRBV5-6 and TRBJ2-7 provide the parts outside the CDR3, is DAGVTQSPTHLIKTRGQQVTLRCSPKSGHDTVSWYQQALGQGPQFIFQYYEEEERQRGNFPDRFSGHQFPNYSSELNVNALLLGDSALYLCASSLYNTYEQYFGPGTRLTVT.

V usage is TRBV6-1 and J usage is TRBJ2-1; TRBD1 matches at 10 bases. The trim removed 8 bases at V and 12 bases at J, leaving 7 bases unmatched. Germline lookup yields CDR1 MNHNS and CDR2 SASEGT. The CDR3 spans 12 residues. The DNA of the CDR3 is TGTGCCAGCGCGGGACAGGGGTTTACGCAGTTCTTC. It translates to CASAGQGFTQFF.